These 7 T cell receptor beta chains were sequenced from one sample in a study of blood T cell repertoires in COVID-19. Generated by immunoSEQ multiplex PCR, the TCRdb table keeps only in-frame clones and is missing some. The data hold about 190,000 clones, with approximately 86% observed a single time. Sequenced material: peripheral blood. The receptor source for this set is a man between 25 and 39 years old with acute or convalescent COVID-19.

The CDR3 DNA reads TGTGCCAGCAGCCCACGGACAGGGGTTGCTCCTATGAACACTGAAGCTTTCTTT. Encoded protein: CASSPRTGVAPMNTEAFF. J is TRBJ1-1 and V is TRBV5-6, with 9 nucleotides matching TRBD1. Looked up from germline, CDR1 is SGHDT and CDR2 is YYEEEE. The V gene end was trimmed by 4 bases and the J gene end by 0 bases; junction bases not matched to a gene: 13. The CDR3 length is 18 residues. Filled out from reference TRBV5-6 and TRBJ1-1, the complete variable domain reads DAGVTQSPTHLIKTRGQQVTLRCSPKSGHDTVSWYQQALGQGPQFIFQYYEEEERQRGNFPDRFSGHQFPNYSSELNVNALLLGDSALYLCASSPRTGVAPMNTEAFFGQGTRLTVV.

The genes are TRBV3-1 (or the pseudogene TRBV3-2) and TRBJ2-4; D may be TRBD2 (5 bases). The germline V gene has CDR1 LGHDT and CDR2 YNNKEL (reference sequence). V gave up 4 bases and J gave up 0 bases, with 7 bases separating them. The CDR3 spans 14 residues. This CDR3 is CASSPDLAKNIQYF. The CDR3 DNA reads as TGTGCCAGCAGCCCGGACTTAGCCAAAAACATTCAGTACTTC.

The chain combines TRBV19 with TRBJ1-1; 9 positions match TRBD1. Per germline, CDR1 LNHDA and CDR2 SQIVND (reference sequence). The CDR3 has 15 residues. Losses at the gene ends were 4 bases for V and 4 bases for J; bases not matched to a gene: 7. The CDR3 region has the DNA TGTGCCAGTAGTAGTACCGGGACAGGGCCCACTGAAGCTTTCTTT. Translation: CASSSTGTGPTEAFF.

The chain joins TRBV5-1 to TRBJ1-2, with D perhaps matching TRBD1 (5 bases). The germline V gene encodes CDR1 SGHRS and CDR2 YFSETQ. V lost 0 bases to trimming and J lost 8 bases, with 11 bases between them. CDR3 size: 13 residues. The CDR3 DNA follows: TGCGCCAGCAGCTTGGAAGGGGATTTGGGCTACACCTTC. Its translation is CASSLEGDLGYTF. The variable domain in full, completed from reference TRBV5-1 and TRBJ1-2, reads KAGVTQTPRYLIKTRGQQVTLSCSPISGHRSVSWYQQTPGQGLQFLFEYFSETQRNKGNFPGRFSGRQFSNSRSEMNVSTLELGDSALYLCASSLEGDLGYTFGSGTRLTVV.

The CDR3 loop reads CASSLLHNSRAGGRTGELFF. The CDR3 region has the DNA TGTGCCAGCAGTTTACTCCATAACTCCAGGGCTGGGGGCAGAACCGGGGAGCTGTTTTTT. V is TRBV27 and J is TRBJ2-2; a possible D gene is TRBD1 (6 bases). The CDR3 runs 20 residues. V lost 2 bases to trimming and J lost 5 bases, with 27 bases between them. Germline CDR1 and CDR2: MNHEY and SMNVEV (reference sequence).

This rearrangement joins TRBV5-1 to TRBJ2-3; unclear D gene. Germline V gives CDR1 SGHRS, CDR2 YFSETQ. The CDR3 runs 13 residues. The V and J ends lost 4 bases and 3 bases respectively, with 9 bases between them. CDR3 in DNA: TGCGCCAGCAGCCCGTCAGTTACAGATACGCAGTATTTT. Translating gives CASSPSVTDTQYF.

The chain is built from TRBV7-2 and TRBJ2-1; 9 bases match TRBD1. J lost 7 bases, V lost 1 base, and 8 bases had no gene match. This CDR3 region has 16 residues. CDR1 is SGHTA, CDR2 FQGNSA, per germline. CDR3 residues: CASSLGTGGALNEQFF. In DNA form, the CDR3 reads TGTGCCAGCAGCTTAGGCACAGGGGGCGCATTGAATGAGCAGTTCTTC.